This entry is about one T cell receptor beta chain. The sequenced fragment ends 3 residues before the CDR3 boundary, so the rest is inferred from the germline J gene. The data originate from a study of Tregs in tolerant kidney transplant recipients. The overall study: The nonmyeloablative bone marrow transplants came from related graft donors, with transient mixed chimerism.

This CDR3 contains 16 residues. The germline CDR1 and CDR2 sequences are DFQATT and SNEGSKA (reference sequence). The germline V and J ends were trimmed by 7 bases and 0 bases, with 19 bases remaining between them. Here immunoSEQ multiplex PCR was the method, and the copy in TCRdb shows in-frame clones only, minus some. The sample's table shows more than 45,000 clones. The sample consisted of CD4+ T cells from blood, taken before the transplant. This clonotype was sampled from a human donor who received a combined kidney and bone marrow transplant. This rearrangement joins TRBV20-1 to TRBJ1-5; D unclear. The CDR3 is CSGMMSSVDSNQPQHF. The part of the CDR3 DNA that was read is TGCAGTGGCATGATGTCCTCGGTAGATAGCAATCAGCCC.